This record concerns one TCR beta chain sequence. Its antigen is undetermined. The data originate from a study of T cell responses to AZD1222 COVID-19 vaccine. Points from the study as a whole: Females made up more of the donors, who were largely white British, and clonal diversity may have come out too low.

Profiled with immunoSEQ multiplex PCR; TCRdb holds only in-frame clones, not every one. The sample lists over 100,000 clones, almost 85% seen once, with more than 7.5% in the top ten. Here the sequenced sample was peripheral blood, taken 28 days after the second dose of the MenACWY control vaccine. The TCR was taken from an adult who received the MenACWY meningococcal vaccine as a control.

CDR3 in amino acids: CASSRQSSGQETQYF. In nucleotides, the CDR3 is TGCGCCAGCAGCCGACAGTCGTCGGGGCAAGAGACCCAGTACTTC. The chain combines TRBV5-1 with TRBJ2-5, with D possibly called TRBD1 or TRBD2 (5 bases each). Trimming removed 4 bases at V and 2 bases at J, with 15 bases between. This CDR3 contains 15 residues. Per the germline V gene, CDR1 is SGHRS and CDR2 is YFSETQ.